Below, one T cell receptor (beta chain) is given with its context. The antigen is not known. This sample was taken from a study of metastatic and nonmetastatic thyroid tumors. Study-level results: Reports indicated that malignant thyroid tumors showed significantly higher TCR beta diversity than benign nodules did, in blood and tumor.

TCRdb reprocessed the PCR reads using MiXCR. Found here are fewer than 40,000 clones, roughly 35% of them singletons; the top ten hold about 20%. Not a single patient had been given any form of treatment at any point before undergoing thyroid surgery. The CDR3 loop spans 12 amino acids. Germline V gene sequence: CDR1 MNHEY, CDR2 SMNVEV (reference sequence). V was clipped by 7 bases and J by 5 bases; unmatched bases: 1. Sequencing was performed on tumor tissue. J is TRBJ2-1 and V is TRBV27, with TRBD1 identical over 8 bases. The TCR was taken from a female donor with papillary thyroid cancer or a benign thyroid nodule (not recorded which). Some clones in this sample may be carry-over from other donors' samples. For the CDR3, the DNA is TGTGCCAGCACAGGGGGCAACAATGAGCAGTTCTTC. Translation: CASTGGNNEQFF.